This T cell receptor (beta chain) was profiled in a study of T cell clonality in common variable immunodeficiency. Blood samples were heparinized, about 4.5 to 9 ml per donor. General study points: Reportedly, TCR beta sequences from common variable immunodeficiency showed fewer deletions and N-nucleotide insertions. What drives increased CVID clonality needs T cell subpopulation sequencing.

This table comes from immunoSEQ multiplex PCR, and its TCRdb copy is limited to in-frame clones, with some not included. The sample counts 35,000 or so clones, none seen once; the ten largest own approximately 0.94%. This clone was observed at least ten times. The antigen remains unidentified. The read terminates 3 residues before the CDR3 end, so the remaining end is supplied by the germline J gene. The CDR3 has 13 residues. CDR1 is ENHRY and CDR2 is SYGVKD in the germline V gene. With 4 bases removed from V and 6 bases from J, the gap between germline ends came to 9 bases. This chain connects TRBV10-3 to TRBJ1-4; no reliable D call. Source material: peripheral blood mononuclear cells. The sequence derives from a person aged 18 to 70 in good health. The CDR3 sequence: CAISAAGDEKLFF. The covered CDR3 bases are TGTGCCATCAGTGCGGCAGGAGATGAAAAA.